Following are 6 T cell receptor beta chains from one sample sequenced in a study of human T cells and chemical hapten exposure. MiXCR, run by TCRdb on the RACE reads, gives a single entry per CDR3 protein. In the table there are 300,000 to 350,000 distinct CDR3 sequences, 6% to 8.5% of which are singletons. Time point meaning: patch test 1, 2 weeks after DPC sensitization. As for treatment: therapeutic diphenylcyclopropenone sensitization with weekly scalp DPC. The starting material was whole blood, obtained in connection with sensitization to the hapten diphenylcyclopropenone (DPC). Every receptor here comes from a woman younger than 30 with alopecia areata. Some clones in this sample may be carry-over from other donors' samples.

The chain has TRBV20-1 and TRBJ1-5, with a tentative D call TRBD1 (6 bases). The germline CDR1 and CDR2 sequences are DFQATT and SNEGSKA (reference sequence). V was shortened by 0 bases and J by 5 bases, with 20 bases between the two germline ends. The CDR3 has 17 amino acids. CDR3 DNA sequence: TGCAGTGCTAGAGATAACTTCCGGACAGACATTTATCAGCCCCAGCATTTT. Amino acid sequence: CSARDNFRTDIYQPQHF.

This rearrangement joins TRBV5-1 to TRBJ2-7; D not resolved. The V gene lost 0 bases and the J gene lost 8 bases, with 12 bases spanning the gap. The CDR3 length is 13 residues. Germline CDR1 and CDR2: SGHRS and YFSETQ. The CDR3 DNA sequence: TGCGCCAGCAGCTTGGAAGGGCCGAACAAGCAGTACTTC. Its protein is CASSLEGPNKQYF.

The chain has TRBV7-2 and TRBJ1-4; tentatively, D is TRBD1 (5 bases). This CDR3 region has 15 residues. V lost 1 base and J 10 bases, leaving 16 bases between the germline ends. CDR1 SGHTA and CDR2 FQGNSA come from the germline V gene. The CDR3 is CASSLDGREVRKLFF. Written as DNA, the CDR3 is TGTGCCAGCAGCTTAGACGGCAGGGAGGTACGAAAACTGTTTTTT.

This chain joins TRBV9 and TRBJ1-2, with TRBD1 as a possible D gene (6 bases). Trimming shortened V by 2 bases and J by 3 bases, and 8 bases separated the two germline ends. CDR3 length: 13 amino acids. The germline V gene has CDR1 SGDLS and CDR2 YYNGEE. The CDR3 sequence is CASSVDSYYGYTF. The CDR3 nucleotides read TGTGCCAGCAGCGTGGACAGCTACTATGGCTACACCTTC.

This clonotype showed up just a few times. The gene calls are TRBV5-4 and TRBJ2-3; weak D call: TRBD2 (6 bases). Germline V lookup: CDR1 SGHNT, CDR2 YYREEE (reference sequence). The V gene lost 0 bases and the J gene lost 4 bases, with 15 bases spanning the gap. The CDR3 loop spans 16 amino acids. The CDR3 region is CASSLALAGYSDTQYF. CDR3 nucleotide sequence: TGTGCCAGCAGCTTGGCCTTGGCGGGGTACTCAGATACGCAGTATTTT.

CDR3 bases: TGTGCCAGCAGTTTATCAGGACAGGGGTATAATGGCTACACCTTC. It encodes CASSLSGQGYNGYTF. The gene calls are TRBV28 and TRBJ1-2; 9 bases agree with TRBD1. The V and J ends lost 1 base and 6 bases, in that order; junction bases with no gene match: 6. Germline lookup yields CDR1 MDHEN and CDR2 SYDVKM. This CDR3 contains 15 residues.